This T cell receptor (beta chain) was captured in a study of T cells in Graves' hyperthyroidism and ophthalmopathy. Study results and limitations: Blood also carried most thyroid clonotypes expanded above 0.001.

Thyroid ultrasound and orbital computed tomography, with clinical symptoms and serum thyroxine and TRAb, informed diagnoses. With respect to this clonotype: Its specificity is unknown.

Amplification of TCR beta CDR3 regions was performed using RNA transcripts as template. Carried out on the TCR CDR3, a first-round RT-PCR used the HTBI primer set. TCRdb used MiXCR to reprocess the multiplex PCR reads, holding one entry per CDR3 protein. The sample has 350,000 or so distinct CDR3 sequences; approximately 18% are singletons. This CDR3 region has 14 residues. Per germline, CDR1 SGHTA and CDR2 FQGNSA. Germline trimming cut 7 bases from V and 4 bases from J; bases unmatched to any gene: 9. The chain links TRBV7-2 to TRBJ1-1; 7 bases line up with TRBD1. The source of this sequence is a woman aged 40 to 50 with Graves' ophthalmopathy. Sequencing used blood. The CDR3 DNA reads TGTGCCAGCACCTCCCCGACAGGGATCACTGAAGCTTTCTTT. It yields the protein CASTSPTGITEAFF.